These 13 T cell receptor beta chains were all obtained from the same sample, sequenced in a study of control samples from healthy donors and cancer patients. Data came from immunoSEQ multiplex PCR; TCRdb stores just in-frame clones and leaves some out. The table shows 90,000 to 100,000 clones, with over 75% occurring only once. Sequencing was carried out using blood. The receptor set was obtained from a woman aged 18-29 years in good health.

This clone was detected only a few times. The V gene is TRBV6-6, the J gene TRBJ1-1, with D possibly matching TRBD1 (6 bases). Germline V gene sequence: CDR1 MNHNY, CDR2 SVGAGI (reference sequence). The germline V and J ends were trimmed by 6 bases and 3 bases, with 17 bases remaining between them. The CDR3 runs 15 residues. DNA of the CDR3: TGTGCCAGCAGCACAACAGGGACCCTGGACACTGAAGCTTTCTTT. Translation: CASSTTGTLDTEAFF.

This clone was seen only once. V gene TRBV7-9 combines with J gene TRBJ1-5; D gene unclear. There are 15 residues in the CDR3. Germline V gene data show CDR1 as SEHNR and CDR2 as FQNEAQ (reference sequence). Deletions cut 0 bases from V and 3 bases from J, with 9 bases between. CDR3 DNA sequence: TGTGCCAGCAGCTTAGCAGCGGGGTACAATCAGCCCCAGCATTTT. Its protein is CASSLAAGYNQPQHF.

The V call is TRBV7-9, the J call TRBJ1-6, with D unresolved. The CDR3 spans 13 residues. Per germline, CDR1 SEHNR and CDR2 FQNEAQ (reference sequence). Trimming stripped 1 base from V and 8 bases from J, with 6 bases between. The CDR3 DNA reads as TGTGCCAGCAGCTTAGTGGCTGATTCACCCCTCCACTTT. Translation: CASSLVADSPLHF.

The rearrangement joins TRBV5-4 to TRBJ1-1; D may be TRBD1 (5 bases). Trimming removed 6 bases from V and 4 bases from J, with 19 bases in between. Germline loops: CDR1 SGHNT, CDR2 YYREEE (reference sequence). The CDR3 consists of 15 residues. As DNA, the CDR3 is TGTGCCAGCAATGACCCTGGGGCTTCGGGCACTGAAGCTTTCTTT. This sequence encodes CASNDPGASGTEAFF.

There are a few counts of this clone. This chain joins TRBV19 and TRBJ1-4; possibly TRBD1 for D (5 bases). This CDR3 contains 15 residues. V dropped 3 bases and J dropped 3 bases, with 11 bases sitting between them. In germline, CDR1 is LNHDA, CDR2 SQIVND (reference sequence). The chain's CDR3 is CASSIWGESNEKLFF. The CDR3 DNA reads as TGTGCCAGTAGTATCTGGGGGGAATCTAATGAAAAACTGTTTTTT.

V is TRBV2 and J is TRBJ2-3; 7 bases agree with TRBD2. CDR3 size: 14 residues. J was trimmed by 0 bases and V by 8 bases; bases with no gene match: 5. Germline V lookup: CDR1 SNHLY, CDR2 FYNNEI. As DNA, the CDR3 is TGTGCCAGCCTGGGAGCGGGGAGCACAGATACGCAGTATTTT. It yields the protein CASLGAGSTDTQYF.

This sequence joins TRBV10-3 and TRBJ2-7, with 7 bases fitting TRBD2. Germline V gene data show CDR1 as ENHRY and CDR2 as SYGVKD. The CDR3 covers 13 residues. V lost 2 bases and J lost 2; bases outside the gene matches: 0. CDR3 in amino acids: CAISERGAYEQYF. The CDR3 region has the DNA TGTGCCATCAGTGAGCGGGGGGCCTACGAGCAGTACTTC.

The chain recombines TRBV5-4 with TRBJ2-5; tentative D call: TRBD1 (5 bases). The germline CDR1 and CDR2 sequences are SGHNT and YYREEE (reference sequence). The CDR3 runs to 14 residues. V lost 4 bases and J 5 bases, leaving 15 bases between the germline ends. The CDR3 sequence is CASSRTGAKETQYF. In DNA form, the CDR3 reads TGTGCCAGCAGCAGAACAGGTGCAAAGGAGACCCAGTACTTC. Filled out from reference TRBV5-4 and TRBJ2-5, the complete variable domain reads ETGVTQSPTHLIKTRGQQVTLRCSSQSGHNTVSWYQQALGQGPQFIFQYYREEENGRGNFPPRFSGLQFPNYSSELNVNALELDDSALYLCASSRTGAKETQYFGPGTRLLVL.

The chain links TRBV29-1 to TRBJ1-5; D call uncertain. The ends were cut back, 4 bases at V and 1 base at J, with 11 bases in the middle. This CDR3 comprises 14 residues. In germline, CDR1 is SQVTM, CDR2 ANQGSEA. The CDR3, as DNA: TGCAGCGTTGGAGGGATCAGCAGCAATCAGCCCCAGCATTTT. This sequence encodes CSVGGISSNQPQHF. The full variable domain, with the rest looked up from reference TRBV29-1 and TRBJ1-5, is SAVISQKPSRDICQRGTSLTIQCQVDSQVTMMFWYRQQPGQSLTLIATANQGSEATYESGFVIDKFPISRPNLTFSTLTVSNMSPEDSSIYLCSVGGISSNQPQHFGDGTRLSIL.

J is TRBJ2-7 and V is TRBV19; TRBD2 might be the D (5 bases). V was clipped by 6 bases and J by 0 bases, with 15 bases between them. Germline V lookup: CDR1 LNHDA, CDR2 SQIVND (reference sequence). The CDR3 covers 15 residues. CDR3 sequence: CASRTMRASSYEQYF. The CDR3 nucleotides read TGTGCCAGTAGGACCATGAGGGCGAGCTCCTACGAGCAGTACTTC. The whole variable domain, remainder taken from reference TRBV19 and TRBJ2-7, is DGGITQSPKYLFRKEGQNVTLSCEQNLNHDAMYWYRQDPGQGLRLIYYSQIVNDFQKGDIAEGYSVSREKKESFPLTVTSAQKNPTAFYLCASRTMRASSYEQYFGPGTRLTVT.

J is TRBJ2-3 and V is TRBV6-5; D gene unclear. Germline V gives CDR1 MNHEY, CDR2 SVGAGI. V was clipped by 8 bases and J by 6 bases, with 12 bases between them. The CDR3 is 12 residues long. CDR3 bases: TGTGCCAGCGGGCTCTACGGCGATACGCAGTATTTT. Amino acid sequence: CASGLYGDTQYF.

The rearrangement uses TRBV5-4 and TRBJ1-1, with D perhaps matching TRBD1 (6 bases). The CDR3 has 13 amino acids. CDR1 SGHNT and CDR2 YYREEE come from the germline V gene (reference sequence). Trimming took 0 bases from V and 5 from J, leaving 8 bases between them. The CDR3 bases are TGTGCCAGCAGCTTGGTTAGGGGGACTGAAGCTTTCTTT. It yields the protein CASSLVRGTEAFF. The full variable domain, its missing parts supplied by reference TRBV5-4 and TRBJ1-1, is ETGVTQSPTHLIKTRGQQVTLRCSSQSGHNTVSWYQQALGQGPQFIFQYYREEENGRGNFPPRFSGLQFPNYSSELNVNALELDDSALYLCASSLVRGTEAFFGQGTRLTVV.

The chain is built from TRBV7-7 and TRBJ2-1; 11 bases line up with TRBD2. This CDR3 comprises 16 residues. The V gene end was trimmed by 0 bases and the J gene end by 7 bases; junction bases not matched to a gene: 5. Per germline, CDR1 SSHAT and CDR2 FNYEAQ (reference sequence). CDR3 nucleotides: TGTGCCAGCAGCTTAGCGATAGCGGGGGGGCCGAATGAGCAGTTCTTC. This encodes CASSLAIAGGPNEQFF.